The entry that follows covers one TCR beta chain sequence. V shed 6 bases and J shed 8 bases, with 16 bases lying between them. The length of the CDR3 is 13 residues. These data belong to a study of blood T cell repertoires in COVID-19. About the study: T cells, B-cell-depleted T cells, or PBMCs supplied cDNA or gDNA.

Here immunoSEQ multiplex PCR was the method, and the copy in TCRdb shows in-frame clones only, minus some. The repertoire holds about 140,000 clones, with approximately 87% as singletons. Sequenced sample: peripheral blood. The chain employs TRBV23-1 and TRBJ1-2, with a weak D call TRBD1 (5 bases). TRBV23-1 is an ORF, with its function uncertain. The source is a woman aged 40 to 55 with acute or convalescent COVID-19. For the CDR3, the DNA is TGCGCCAGCAGACGGGGGACTACGGGAGGCTACACCTTC. It yields the protein CASRRGTTGGYTF.